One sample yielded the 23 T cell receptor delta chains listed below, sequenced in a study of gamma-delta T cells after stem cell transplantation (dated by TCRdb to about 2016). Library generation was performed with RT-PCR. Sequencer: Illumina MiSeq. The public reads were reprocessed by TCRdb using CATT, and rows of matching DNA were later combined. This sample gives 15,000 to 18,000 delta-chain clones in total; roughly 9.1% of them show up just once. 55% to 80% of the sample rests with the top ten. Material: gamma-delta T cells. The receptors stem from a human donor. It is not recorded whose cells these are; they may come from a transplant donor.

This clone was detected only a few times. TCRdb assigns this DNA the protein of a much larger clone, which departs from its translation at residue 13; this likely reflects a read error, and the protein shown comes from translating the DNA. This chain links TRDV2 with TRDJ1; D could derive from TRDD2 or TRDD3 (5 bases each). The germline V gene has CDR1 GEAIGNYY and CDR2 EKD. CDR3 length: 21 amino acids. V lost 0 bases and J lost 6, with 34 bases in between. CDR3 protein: CACDTVPTGKVLRVRTYKLIF. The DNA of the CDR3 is TGTGCCTGTGACACCGTGCCTACGGGGAAAGTACTGAGGGTCCGGACCTATAAACTCATCTTT.

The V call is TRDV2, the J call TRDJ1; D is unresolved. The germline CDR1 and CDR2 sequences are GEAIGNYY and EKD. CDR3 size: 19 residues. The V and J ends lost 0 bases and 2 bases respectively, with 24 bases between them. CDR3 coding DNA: TGTGCCTGTGACACCGGCAATCGGGTGGAGACGCGGCGAACCGATAAACTCATCTTT. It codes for CACDTGNRVETRRTDKLIF.

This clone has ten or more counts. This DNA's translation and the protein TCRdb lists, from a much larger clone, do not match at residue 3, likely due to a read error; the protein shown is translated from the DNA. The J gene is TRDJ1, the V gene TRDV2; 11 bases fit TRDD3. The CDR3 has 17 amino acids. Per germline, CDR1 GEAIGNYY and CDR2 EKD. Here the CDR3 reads CAYDSLMGDTVTDKLIF. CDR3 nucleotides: TGTGCCTATGACTCTCTCATGGGGGATACGGTCACCGATAAACTCATCTTT.

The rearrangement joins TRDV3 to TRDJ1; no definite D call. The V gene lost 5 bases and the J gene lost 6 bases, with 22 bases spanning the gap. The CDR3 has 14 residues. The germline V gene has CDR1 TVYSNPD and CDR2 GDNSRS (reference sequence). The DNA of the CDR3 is TGTGCCCTCTGCTGCTACGACCTGCGGTATAAACTCATCTTT. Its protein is CALCCYDLRYKLIF. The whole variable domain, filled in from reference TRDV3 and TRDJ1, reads CDKVTQSSPDQTVASGSEVVLLCTYDTVYSNPDLFWYRIRPDYSFQFVFYGDNSRSEGADFTQGRFSVKHILTQKAFHLVISPVRTEDSATYYCALCCYDLRYKLIFGKGTRVTVEP.

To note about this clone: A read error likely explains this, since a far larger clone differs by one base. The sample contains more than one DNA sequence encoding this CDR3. The CDR3 DNA follows: TGTGCCTGTGACCCGTTACTGGGGGATACGCCGTTCGATGACACCGATAAACTCATCTTT. Translating gives CACDPLLGDTPFDDTDKLIF. The chain employs TRDV2 and TRDJ1; TRDD3 matches 13 bases. The CDR3 is 20 amino acids. V trimming: 3 bases; J trimming: 0 bases; junction bases outside the gene matches: 15. CDR1 and CDR2 from the germline V gene are GEAIGNYY and EKD.

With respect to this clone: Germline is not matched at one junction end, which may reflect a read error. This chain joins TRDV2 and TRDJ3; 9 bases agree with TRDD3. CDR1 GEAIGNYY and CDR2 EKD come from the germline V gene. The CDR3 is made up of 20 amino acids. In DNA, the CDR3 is TGTGCCTGTGACACCGGCACTGGGGGAGGAATCTCCTGTGACACCCGCCAGATGTTTTTC. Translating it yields CACDTGTGGGISCDTRQMFF.

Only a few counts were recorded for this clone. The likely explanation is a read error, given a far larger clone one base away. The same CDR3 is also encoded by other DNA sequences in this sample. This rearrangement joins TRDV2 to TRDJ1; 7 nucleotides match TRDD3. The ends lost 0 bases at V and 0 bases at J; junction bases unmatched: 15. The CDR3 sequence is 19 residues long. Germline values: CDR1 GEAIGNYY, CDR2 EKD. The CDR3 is CACDTAANWGHTYTDKLIF. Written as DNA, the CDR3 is TGTGCCTGTGACACCGCAGCGAACTGGGGACACACGTACACCGATAAACTCATCTTT.

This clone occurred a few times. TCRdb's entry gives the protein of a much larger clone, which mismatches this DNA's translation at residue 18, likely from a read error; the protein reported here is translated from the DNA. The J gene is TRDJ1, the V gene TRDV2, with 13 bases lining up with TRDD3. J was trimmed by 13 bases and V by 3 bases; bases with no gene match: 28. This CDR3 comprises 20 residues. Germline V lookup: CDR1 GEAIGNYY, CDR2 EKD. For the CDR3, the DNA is TGTGCCTGTGACCGACTGGGGGATACGAGGCACACCTCGGGTTTAGGCGGACCCATCTTT. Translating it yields CACDRLGDTRHTSGLGGPIF.

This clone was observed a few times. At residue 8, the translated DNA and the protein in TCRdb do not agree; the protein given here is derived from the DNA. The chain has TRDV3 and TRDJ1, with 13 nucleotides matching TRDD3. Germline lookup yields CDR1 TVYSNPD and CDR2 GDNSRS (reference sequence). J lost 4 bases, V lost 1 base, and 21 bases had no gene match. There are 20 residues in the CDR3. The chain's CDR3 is CAFMSLRSTYWGIRSDKLIF. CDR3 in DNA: TGTGCCTTTATGAGCTTGAGGAGTACGTACTGGGGGATACGGAGCGATAAACTCATCTTT.

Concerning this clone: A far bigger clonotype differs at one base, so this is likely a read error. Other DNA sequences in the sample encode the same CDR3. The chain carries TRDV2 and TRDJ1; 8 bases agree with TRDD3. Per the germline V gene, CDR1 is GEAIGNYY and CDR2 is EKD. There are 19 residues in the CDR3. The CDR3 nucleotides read TGTGCCTGTGACACCGTTGGAACGGGGATACCGGGGACCCCCGACAAACTCATCTTT. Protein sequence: CACDTVGTGIPGTPDKLIF.

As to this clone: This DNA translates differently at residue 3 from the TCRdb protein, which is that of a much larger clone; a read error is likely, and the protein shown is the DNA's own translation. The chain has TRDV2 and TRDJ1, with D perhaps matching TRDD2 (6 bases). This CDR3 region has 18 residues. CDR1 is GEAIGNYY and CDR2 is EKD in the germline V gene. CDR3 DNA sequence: TGTGCCAGTGATCCGGTTAGCCTTCCCCGAGGGCTGGACGATAAACTCATCTTT. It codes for CASDPVSLPRGLDDKLIF.

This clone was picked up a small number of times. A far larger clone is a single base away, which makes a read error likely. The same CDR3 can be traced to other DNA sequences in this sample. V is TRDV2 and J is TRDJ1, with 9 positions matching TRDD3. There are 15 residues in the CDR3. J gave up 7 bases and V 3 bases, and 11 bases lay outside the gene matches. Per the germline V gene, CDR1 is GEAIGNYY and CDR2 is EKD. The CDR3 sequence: CACDPILGDARKLIF. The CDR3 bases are TGTGCCTGTGACCCCATCCTGGGGGATGCCCGTAAACTCATCTTT.

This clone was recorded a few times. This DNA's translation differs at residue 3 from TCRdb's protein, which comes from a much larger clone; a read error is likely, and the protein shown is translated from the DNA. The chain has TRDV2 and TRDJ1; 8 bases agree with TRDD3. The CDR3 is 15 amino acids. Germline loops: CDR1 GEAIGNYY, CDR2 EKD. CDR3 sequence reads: CARDQLGIPTDKLIF. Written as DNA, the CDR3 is TGTGCCCGTGACCAGCTGGGGATACCCACCGATAAACTCATCTTT.

The chain's CDR3 is CACAGWVEMGYTDKLIF. The CDR3 nucleotides read TGTGCCTGTGCTGGATGGGTGGAGATGGGGTACACCGATAAACTCATCTTT. The V call is TRDV2, the J call TRDJ1, with D possibly TRDD3 on 5 matching bases. This CDR3 is built from 17 residues. Between the trimmed V and J ends, which lost 5 bases and 0 bases, there was a span of 21 bases. From germline, CDR1 is GEAIGNYY and CDR2 EKD.

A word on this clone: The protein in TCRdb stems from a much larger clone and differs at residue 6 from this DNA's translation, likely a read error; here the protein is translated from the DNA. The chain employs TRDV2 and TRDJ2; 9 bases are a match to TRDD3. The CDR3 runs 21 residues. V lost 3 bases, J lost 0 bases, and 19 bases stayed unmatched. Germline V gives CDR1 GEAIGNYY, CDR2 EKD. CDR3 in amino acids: CACDPMRILGDRGALTAQLFF. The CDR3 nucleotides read TGTGCCTGTGACCCGATGCGGATCTTGGGGGATAGGGGAGCTTTGACAGCACAACTCTTCTTT.

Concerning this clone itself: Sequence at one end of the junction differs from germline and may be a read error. The CDR3 here is CACDSLVAPLTYTDQLIF. The CDR3 nucleotides are TGTGCCTGTGACTCTCTGGTGGCTCCCCTCACTTACACCGATCAACTCATCTTT. This sequence joins TRDV2 and TRDJ1; the D is unclear. The CDR3 covers 18 residues. Per the germline V gene, CDR1 is GEAIGNYY and CDR2 is EKD.

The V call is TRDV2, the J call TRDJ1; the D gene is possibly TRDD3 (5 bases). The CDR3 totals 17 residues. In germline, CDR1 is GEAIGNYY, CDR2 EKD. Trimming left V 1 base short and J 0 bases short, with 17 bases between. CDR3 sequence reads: CACDTGEGTPYTDKLIF. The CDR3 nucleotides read TGTGCCTGTGACACAGGAGAGGGGACACCGTACACCGATAAACTCATCTTT.

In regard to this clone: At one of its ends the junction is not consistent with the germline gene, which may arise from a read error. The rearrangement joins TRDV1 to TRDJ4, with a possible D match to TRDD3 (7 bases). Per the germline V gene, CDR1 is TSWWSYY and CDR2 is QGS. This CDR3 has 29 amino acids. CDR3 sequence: CAMGESKDPTFYGTVNRGTRILGPRTLIF. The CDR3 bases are TGTGCTATGGGGGAATCGAAGGACCCGACGTTTTACGGAACGGTAAATAGAGGCACTAGGATACTTGGGCCCAGAACCCTGATCTTT.

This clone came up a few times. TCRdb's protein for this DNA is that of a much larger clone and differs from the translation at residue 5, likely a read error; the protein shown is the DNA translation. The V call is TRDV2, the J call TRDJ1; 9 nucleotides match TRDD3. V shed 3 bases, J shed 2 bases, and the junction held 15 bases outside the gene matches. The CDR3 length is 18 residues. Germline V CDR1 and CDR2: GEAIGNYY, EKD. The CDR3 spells CACDAVLGDPGRTDKLIF. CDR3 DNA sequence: TGTGCCTGTGACGCCGTACTGGGGGACCCCGGGAGGACCGATAAACTCATCTTT.

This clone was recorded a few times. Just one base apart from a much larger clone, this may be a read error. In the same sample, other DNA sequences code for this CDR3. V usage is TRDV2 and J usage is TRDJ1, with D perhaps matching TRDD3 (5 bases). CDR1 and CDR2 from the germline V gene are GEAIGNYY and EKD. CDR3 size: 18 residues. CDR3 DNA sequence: TGTGCCTGTGACACCCTCCAATTCCAGGTGTATACGACCGACAAACTCATCTTT. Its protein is CACDTLQFQVYTTDKLIF.

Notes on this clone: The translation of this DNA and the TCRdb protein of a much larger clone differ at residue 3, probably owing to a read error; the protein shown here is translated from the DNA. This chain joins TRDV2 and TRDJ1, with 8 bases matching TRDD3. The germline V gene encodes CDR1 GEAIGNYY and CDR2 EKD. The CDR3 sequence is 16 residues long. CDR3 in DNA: TGTGCCTTTGACATTTTGGGGGATCTTTACACCGATAAACTCATCTTT. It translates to CAFDILGDLYTDKLIF.

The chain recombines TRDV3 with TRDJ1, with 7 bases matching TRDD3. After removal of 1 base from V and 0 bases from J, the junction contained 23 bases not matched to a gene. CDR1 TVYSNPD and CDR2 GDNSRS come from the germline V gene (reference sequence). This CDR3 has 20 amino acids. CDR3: CAFMDGEGGYGGLYTDKLIF. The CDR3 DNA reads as TGTGCCTTTATGGACGGAGAGGGGGGTTATGGGGGACTTTACACCGATAAACTCATCTTT.

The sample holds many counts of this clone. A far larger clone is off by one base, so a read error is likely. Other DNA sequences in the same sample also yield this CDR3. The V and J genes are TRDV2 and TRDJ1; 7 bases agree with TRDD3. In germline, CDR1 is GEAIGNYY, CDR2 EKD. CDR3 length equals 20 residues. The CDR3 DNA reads TGTGCCTGCGACACTCTACCTTCTAGGGCTGGGGGCTCGTACACCGATAAACTCATCTTT. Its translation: CACDTLPSRAGGSYTDKLIF.